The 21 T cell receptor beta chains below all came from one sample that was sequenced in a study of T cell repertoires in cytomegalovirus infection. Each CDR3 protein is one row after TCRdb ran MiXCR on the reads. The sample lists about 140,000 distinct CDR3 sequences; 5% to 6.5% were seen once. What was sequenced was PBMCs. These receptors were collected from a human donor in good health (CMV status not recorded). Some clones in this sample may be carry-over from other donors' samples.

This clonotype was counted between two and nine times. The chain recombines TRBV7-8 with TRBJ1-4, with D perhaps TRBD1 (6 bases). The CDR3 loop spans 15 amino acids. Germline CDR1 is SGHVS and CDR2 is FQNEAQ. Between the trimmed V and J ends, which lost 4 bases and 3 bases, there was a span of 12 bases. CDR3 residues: CASSSYRVPNEKLFF. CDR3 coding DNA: TGTGCCAGCAGCTCGTACAGGGTACCTAATGAAAAACTGTTTTTT.

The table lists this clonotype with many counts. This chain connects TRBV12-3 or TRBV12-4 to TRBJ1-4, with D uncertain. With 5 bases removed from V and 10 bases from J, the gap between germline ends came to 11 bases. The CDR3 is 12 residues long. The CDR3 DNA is TGTGCCAGCAGTCTCCCGCTGGGAAAACTGTTTTTT. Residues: CASSLPLGKLFF.

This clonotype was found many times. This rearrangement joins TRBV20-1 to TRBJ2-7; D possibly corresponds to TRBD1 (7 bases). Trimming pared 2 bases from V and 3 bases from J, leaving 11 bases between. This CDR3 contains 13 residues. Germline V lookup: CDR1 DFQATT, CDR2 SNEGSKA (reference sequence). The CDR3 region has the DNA TGCAGTGCTAGACCAGGGGGGTTCTACGAGCAGTACTTC. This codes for CSARPGGFYEQYF.

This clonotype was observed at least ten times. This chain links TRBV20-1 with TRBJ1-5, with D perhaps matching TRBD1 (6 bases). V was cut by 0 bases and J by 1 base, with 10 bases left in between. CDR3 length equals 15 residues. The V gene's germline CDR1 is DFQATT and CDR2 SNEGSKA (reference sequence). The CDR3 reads CSAREMGQSNQPQHF. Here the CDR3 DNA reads TGCAGTGCTAGAGAGATGGGACAAAGCAATCAGCCCCAGCATTTT.

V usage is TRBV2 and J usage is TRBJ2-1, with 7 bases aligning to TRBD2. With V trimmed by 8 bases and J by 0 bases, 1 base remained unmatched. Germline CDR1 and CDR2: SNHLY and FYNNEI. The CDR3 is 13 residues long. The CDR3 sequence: CASGGSSYNEQFF. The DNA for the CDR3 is TGTGCCAGCGGCGGGAGCTCCTACAATGAGCAGTTCTTC.

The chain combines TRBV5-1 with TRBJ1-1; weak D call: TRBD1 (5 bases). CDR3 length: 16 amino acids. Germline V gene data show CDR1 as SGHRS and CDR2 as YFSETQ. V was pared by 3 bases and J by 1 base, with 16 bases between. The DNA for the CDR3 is TGCGCCAGCAGCTCATCCCCGGGGACCCCGAACACTGAAGCTTTCTTT. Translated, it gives CASSSSPGTPNTEAFF.

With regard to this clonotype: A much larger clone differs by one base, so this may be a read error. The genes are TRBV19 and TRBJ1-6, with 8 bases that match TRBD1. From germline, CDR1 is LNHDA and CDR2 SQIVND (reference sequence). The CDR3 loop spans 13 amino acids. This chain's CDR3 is CATTDRENSPLRF. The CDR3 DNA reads TGTGCCACCACGGACAGGGAGAATTCACCCCTCCGCTTT.

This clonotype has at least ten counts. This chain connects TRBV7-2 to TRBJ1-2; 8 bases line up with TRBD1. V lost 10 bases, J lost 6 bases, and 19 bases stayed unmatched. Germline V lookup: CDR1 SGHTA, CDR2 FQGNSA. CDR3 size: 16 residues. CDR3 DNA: TGTGCCACTCTGATCGGGACAGGTTTAACGGGAAATGGCTACACCTTC. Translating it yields CATLIGTGLTGNGYTF.

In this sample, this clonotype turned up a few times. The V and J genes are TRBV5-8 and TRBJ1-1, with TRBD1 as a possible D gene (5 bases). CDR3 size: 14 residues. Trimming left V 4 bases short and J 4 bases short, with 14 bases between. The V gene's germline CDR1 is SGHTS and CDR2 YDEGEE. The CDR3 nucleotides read TGTGCCAGCAGCCAGAACTATGGGGGCACTGAAGCTTTCTTT. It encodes CASSQNYGGTEAFF.

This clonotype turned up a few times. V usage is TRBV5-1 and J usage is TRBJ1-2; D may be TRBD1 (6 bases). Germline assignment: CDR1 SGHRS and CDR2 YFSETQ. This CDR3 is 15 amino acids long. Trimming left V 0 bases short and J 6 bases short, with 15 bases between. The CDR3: CASSLDQPGVDGYTF. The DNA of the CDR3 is TGCGCCAGCAGCTTGGATCAGCCAGGGGTGGATGGCTACACCTTC.

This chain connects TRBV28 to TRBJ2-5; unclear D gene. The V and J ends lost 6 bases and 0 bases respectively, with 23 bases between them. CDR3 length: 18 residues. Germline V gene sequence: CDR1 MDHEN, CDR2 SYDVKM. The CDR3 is CASRGPSISDLYQETQYF. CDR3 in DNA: TGTGCCAGCAGAGGACCCTCCATCTCTGATCTGTACCAAGAGACCCAGTACTTC.

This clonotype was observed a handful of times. In DNA, the CDR3 is TGCAGTGCTAGGGTCGACAACTACGAGCAGTACTTC. Protein: CSARVDNYEQYF. The chain carries TRBV20-1 and TRBJ2-7; no clear D gene. The length of the CDR3 is 12 residues. V was cut by 3 bases and J by 3 bases, with 9 bases left in between. From germline, CDR1 is DFQATT and CDR2 SNEGSKA (reference sequence).

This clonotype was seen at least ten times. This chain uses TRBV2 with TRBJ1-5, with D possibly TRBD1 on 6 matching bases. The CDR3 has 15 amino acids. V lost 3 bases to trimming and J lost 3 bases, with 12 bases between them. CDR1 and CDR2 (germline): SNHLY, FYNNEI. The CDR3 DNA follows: TGTGCCAGCAGTGAGGGACACGACCCCAATCAGCCCCAGCATTTT. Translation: CASSEGHDPNQPQHF.

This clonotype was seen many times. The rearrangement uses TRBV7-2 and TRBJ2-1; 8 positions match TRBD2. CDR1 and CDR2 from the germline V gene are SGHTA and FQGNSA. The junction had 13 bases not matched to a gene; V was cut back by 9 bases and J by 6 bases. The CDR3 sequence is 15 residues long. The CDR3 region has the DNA TGTGCCAGTCCGATAGCGGGGTGGGGAGGCAATGAGCAGTTCTTC. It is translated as CASPIAGWGGNEQFF. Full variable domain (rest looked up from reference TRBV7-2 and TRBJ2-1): GAGVSQSPSNKVTEKGKDVELRCDPISGHTALYWYRQSLGQGLEFLIYFQGNSAPDKSGLPSDRFSAERTGGSVSTLTIQRTQQEDSAVYLCASPIAGWGGNEQFFGPGTRLTVL.

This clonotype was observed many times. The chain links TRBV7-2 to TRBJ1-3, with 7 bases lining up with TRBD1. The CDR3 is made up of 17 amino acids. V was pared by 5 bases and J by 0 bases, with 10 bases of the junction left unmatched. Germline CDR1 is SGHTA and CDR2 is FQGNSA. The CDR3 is CASSTIRTGSSGNTIYF. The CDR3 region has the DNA TGTGCCAGCAGCACAATTAGGACAGGAAGCTCTGGAAACACCATATATTTT.

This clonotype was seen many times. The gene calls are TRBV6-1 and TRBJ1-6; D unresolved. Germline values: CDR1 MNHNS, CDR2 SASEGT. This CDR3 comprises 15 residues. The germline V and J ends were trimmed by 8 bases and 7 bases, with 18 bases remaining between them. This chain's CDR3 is CASLRTHPSNSPLHF. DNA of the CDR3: TGTGCCAGCTTGCGGACCCACCCGAGCAATTCACCCCTCCACTTT.

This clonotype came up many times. CDR3 sequence reads: CASSLPGQVGETQYF. CDR3 bases: TGTGCCAGCAGTTTACCGGGACAGGTGGGGGAGACCCAGTACTTC. The rearrangement joins TRBV28 to TRBJ2-5; 8 bases align to TRBD1. The germline V gene encodes CDR1 MDHEN and CDR2 SYDVKM. J gave up 5 bases and V 2 bases, and 7 bases lay outside the gene matches. The CDR3 totals 15 residues.

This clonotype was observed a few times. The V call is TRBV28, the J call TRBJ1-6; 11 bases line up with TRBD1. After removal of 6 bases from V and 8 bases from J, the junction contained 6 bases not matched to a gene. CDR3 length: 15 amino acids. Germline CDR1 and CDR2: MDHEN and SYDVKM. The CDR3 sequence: CASRRGQGVHSPLHF. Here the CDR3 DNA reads TGTGCCAGCAGGCGGGGACAGGGGGTACATTCACCCCTCCACTTT.

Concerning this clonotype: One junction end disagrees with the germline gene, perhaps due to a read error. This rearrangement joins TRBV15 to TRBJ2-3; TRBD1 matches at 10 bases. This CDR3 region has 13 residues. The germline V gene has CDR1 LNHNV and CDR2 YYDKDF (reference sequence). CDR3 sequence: CAARTGGVDTQYF. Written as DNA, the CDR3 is TGTGCCGCCAGGACAGGGGGGGTAGATACGCAGTATTTT.

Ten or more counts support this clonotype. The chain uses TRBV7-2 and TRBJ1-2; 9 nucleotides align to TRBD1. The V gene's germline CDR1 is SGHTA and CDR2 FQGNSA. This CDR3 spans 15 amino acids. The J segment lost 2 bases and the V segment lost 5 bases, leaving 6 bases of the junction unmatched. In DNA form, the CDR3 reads TGTGCCAGCAGCCCCGCCGGGACAGGGAACTATGGCTACACCTTC. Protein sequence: CASSPAGTGNYGYTF.

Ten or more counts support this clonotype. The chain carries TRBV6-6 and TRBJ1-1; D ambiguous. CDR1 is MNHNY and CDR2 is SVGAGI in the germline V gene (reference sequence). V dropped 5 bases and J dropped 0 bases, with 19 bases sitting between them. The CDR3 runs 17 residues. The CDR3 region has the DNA TGTGCCAGCAGTGAGGTGGGCCTCAGATTAATGAACACTGAAGCTTTCTTT. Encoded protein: CASSEVGLRLMNTEAFF.